The 21 T cell receptor beta chains below all came from one sample that was sequenced in a study of CD8+ T cells in alopecia areata. Investigators isolated RNA and reverse transcribed it into cDNA to act as the sequencing template. The assay was immunoSEQ multiplex PCR, and TCRdb's table has in-frame clones only and misses some. Of around 7,000 clones listed, about 72% were seen once; the top ten hold around a fifth. As part of sample collection, lesional scalp punch biopsies and peripheral blood were taken from alopecia areata patients. The sequencing here drew on skin, taken at week 0. The origin of the receptors is a human donor with alopecia areata.

This rearrangement joins TRBV11-2 to TRBJ2-1, with a tentative D call TRBD2 (6 bases). Per germline, CDR1 SGHAT and CDR2 FQNNGV. This CDR3 spans 17 amino acids. V lost 3 bases and J lost 0, with 15 bases in between. The CDR3 sequence is CASSFGLRGSSYNEQFF. CDR3 DNA sequence: TGTGCCAGCAGCTTTGGGTTGCGGGGTAGCTCCTACAATGAGCAGTTCTTC.

The chain joins TRBV11-2 to TRBJ2-5, with a possible D match to TRBD1 (6 bases). Germline V gives CDR1 SGHAT, CDR2 FQNNGV. The CDR3 contains 15 residues. V was trimmed by 1 base and J by 5 bases, leaving 14 bases between them. The CDR3 DNA reads as TGTGCCAGCAGCTTAGTTGATTTAGGACAGGAGACCCAGTACTTC. Residues: CASSLVDLGQETQYF.

The CDR3 sequence: CASSLGNSGQGEKLFF. CDR3 DNA: TGCGCCAGCAGCTTAGGGAACTCCGGACAGGGGGAAAAACTGTTTTTT. J is TRBJ1-4 and V is TRBV5-1; 9 bases map to TRBD1. J gave up 8 bases and V 2 bases, and 10 bases lay outside the gene matches. Germline loops: CDR1 SGHRS, CDR2 YFSETQ. CDR3 size: 16 residues.

The chain links TRBV7-9 to TRBJ1-3; 8 bases align to TRBD1. V shed 5 bases, J shed 4 bases, and the junction held 10 bases outside the gene matches. The CDR3 has 16 amino acids. Per the germline V gene, CDR1 is SEHNR and CDR2 is FQNEAQ (reference sequence). The CDR3 here is CASSAGTGGRGNTIYF. The DNA for the CDR3 is TGTGCCAGCAGCGCCGGGACAGGTGGTCGGGGAAACACCATATATTTT.

This clone rates as large. This chain joins TRBV7-2 and TRBJ2-5; 10 bases match TRBD2. This CDR3 has 15 residues. Trimming removed 5 bases from V and 5 bases from J; junction bases left unmatched: 8. Per the germline V gene, CDR1 is SGHTA and CDR2 is FQGNSA. The CDR3 region is CASSPERGGRETQYF. The CDR3 DNA reads as TGTGCCAGCAGCCCTGAGCGGGGGGGCCGGGAGACCCAGTACTTC.

The rearrangement uses TRBV6-6 and TRBJ1-1, with D unclear. CDR3 length: 14 amino acids. Germline V gene sequence: CDR1 MNHNY, CDR2 SVGAGI (reference sequence). Trimming stripped 4 bases from V and 3 bases from J, with 12 bases between. The CDR3 DNA follows: TGTGCCAGCAGTTCACAACCGGGATACACTGAAGCTTTCTTT. Translation gives CASSSQPGYTEAFF.

The chain uses TRBV14 and TRBJ2-3; a possible D gene is TRBD1 (6 bases). The V and J ends lost 3 bases and 2 bases respectively, with 21 bases between them. The V gene's germline CDR1 is SGHDN and CDR2 FVKESK. This CDR3 has 18 residues. In DNA form, the CDR3 reads TGTGCCAGCAGCCACTCGAAGTGGACAGCGAGAACCACAGATACGCAGTATTTT. Residues: CASSHSKWTARTTDTQYF.

This clone was seen more than once but under ten times. The chain carries TRBV6-5 and TRBJ2-2; TRBD2 agrees at 8 bases. After removal of 6 bases from V and 5 bases from J, the junction contained 8 bases not matched to a gene. From germline, CDR1 is MNHEY and CDR2 SVGAGI. This CDR3 spans 15 amino acids. The CDR3 DNA follows: TGTGCCAGCAGGATTCCGGGACTAGGTACCGGGGAGCTGTTTTTT. Residues: CASRIPGLGTGELFF.

The chain employs TRBV9 and TRBJ1-2; TRBD1 might be the D (5 bases). CDR1 SGDLS and CDR2 YYNGEE come from the germline V gene. The CDR3 loop spans 15 amino acids. Trimming took 3 bases from V and 4 from J, leaving 16 bases between them. The CDR3 DNA sequence: TGTGCCAGCAGCGCGGGCCGACTCGGGGCCTATGGCTACACCTTC. This translates into CASSAGRLGAYGYTF.

The rearrangement uses TRBV2 and TRBJ2-5; 8 nucleotides align to TRBD2. Germline V gene sequence: CDR1 SNHLY, CDR2 FYNNEI. V was clipped by 5 bases and J by 5 bases; unmatched bases: 10. The CDR3 is 15 amino acids. The CDR3 DNA reads as TGTGCCAGCAGTAAAACAGCGGGGGCCGGGGAGACCCAGTACTTC. Translation: CASSKTAGAGETQYF. Full variable domain (rest looked up from reference TRBV2 and TRBJ2-5): EPEVTQTPSHQVTQMGQEVILRCVPISNHLYFYWYRQILGQKVEFLVSFYNNEISEKSEIFDDQFSVERPDGSNFTLKIRSTKLEDSAMYFCASSKTAGAGETQYFGPGTRLLVL.

V gene TRBV5-4 combines with J gene TRBJ2-1; TRBD2 might be the D (6 bases). The CDR3 covers 13 residues. CDR1 SGHNT and CDR2 YYREEE come from the germline V gene (reference sequence). V dropped 1 base and J dropped 7 bases, with 9 bases sitting between them. CDR3 sequence reads: CASSLMGRNEQFF. CDR3 bases: TGTGCCAGCAGCTTGATGGGGAGGAATGAGCAGTTCTTC.

There are a few counts of this clone. The rearrangement uses TRBV19 and TRBJ1-5; D ambiguous. The CDR3 totals 13 residues. Between the trimmed V and J ends, which lost 9 bases and 1 base, there was a span of 10 bases. Germline V gene sequence: CDR1 LNHDA, CDR2 SQIVND (reference sequence). CDR3 DNA: TGTGCCAGCGGGGTCGGCAGCAATCAGCCCCAGCATTTT. Translated, it gives CASGVGSNQPQHF.

V gene TRBV7-7 combines with J gene TRBJ2-2; the D gene is possibly TRBD2 (6 bases). Germline CDR1 reads SSHAT; CDR2 reads FNYEAQ (reference sequence). The V gene lost 11 bases and the J gene lost 4 bases, with 11 bases spanning the gap. This CDR3 has 12 amino acids. The CDR3 loop is CAAGSFTGELFF. CDR3 bases: TGTGCCGCCGGGAGCTTCACCGGGGAGCTGTTTTTT.

This clone was seen a few times. V is TRBV15 and J is TRBJ2-1; weak D call: TRBD2 (5 bases). Per germline, CDR1 LNHNV and CDR2 YYDKDF (reference sequence). V shed 5 bases and J shed 3 bases, with 5 bases lying between them. CDR3 length: 12 residues. The CDR3 DNA sequence: TGTGCCACCAGCGGGAGCTACAATGAGCAGTTCTTC. Translating gives CATSGSYNEQFF.

The CDR3 coding sequence is TGTGCCAGCAGCCAAATCCCGGACAGGCGCAATCAGCCCCAGCATTTT. It yields the protein CASSQIPDRRNQPQHF. The rearrangement links TRBV7-8 to TRBJ1-5, with TRBD1 matching 7 bases. The J segment lost 2 bases and the V segment lost 5 bases, leaving 9 bases of the junction unmatched. Germline V gives CDR1 SGHVS, CDR2 FQNEAQ. CDR3 length: 16 amino acids.

The V call is TRBV4-1, the J call TRBJ2-7; TRBD2 matches 10 bases. Trimming took 5 bases from V and 1 from J; bases not matched to a gene: 11. Germline values: CDR1 MGHRA, CDR2 YSYEKL. The CDR3 length is 17 residues. The DNA for the CDR3 is TGCGCCAGCAGCTCCAGTTTAGCGGGGGGAACGTCCTACGAGCAGTACTTC. Translation: CASSSSLAGGTSYEQYF.

The chain joins TRBV5-5 to TRBJ2-3, with TRBD1 as a possible D gene (5 bases). Germline values: CDR1 SGHKS, CDR2 YYEKEE (reference sequence). With 2 bases removed from V and 2 bases from J, the gap between germline ends came to 6 bases. The CDR3 extends over 13 amino acids. In DNA form, the CDR3 reads TGTGCCAGCAGCTTCAGGGACACAGATACGCAGTATTTT. It codes for CASSFRDTDTQYF.

The gene calls are TRBV4-3 and TRBJ2-1; either TRBD1 or TRBD2 may supply D (6 bases each). The CDR3 totals 16 residues. Per germline, CDR1 LGHNA and CDR2 YSLEER. Deletions cut 5 bases from V and 4 bases from J, with 18 bases between. This CDR3 reads CASSDLPGDTYNEQFF. The CDR3 region has the DNA TGCGCCAGCAGCGACCTTCCGGGGGACACGTACAATGAGCAGTTCTTC.

The CDR3 spells CASSWDTTDTQYF. CDR3 DNA: TGTGCCAGTAGTTGGGACACCACAGATACGCAGTATTTT. The chain has TRBV19 and TRBJ2-3, with a tentative D call TRBD1 (6 bases). This CDR3 comprises 13 residues. Germline values: CDR1 LNHDA, CDR2 SQIVND (reference sequence). Trimming pared 5 bases from V and 2 bases from J, leaving 8 bases between.

CDR3 region: CASSHAQAQETQYF. The CDR3 DNA reads as TGCGCCAGCAGCCACGCCCAGGCTCAAGAGACCCAGTACTTC. The V call is TRBV5-1, the J call TRBJ2-5, with D hard to call. This CDR3 has 14 amino acids. In germline, CDR1 is SGHRS, CDR2 YFSETQ. V was pared by 4 bases and J by 2 bases, with 12 bases between.

This clone was observed a single time. V is TRBV9 and J is TRBJ2-3; D perhaps matches TRBD2 (6 bases). Trimming shortened V by 3 bases and J by 1 base, and 18 bases separated the two germline ends. The CDR3 extends over 17 amino acids. Germline CDR1 reads SGDLS; CDR2 reads YYNGEE. The CDR3 DNA sequence: TGTGCCAGCAGCGAGAAGTTACGGGGGTCCGGCACAGATACGCAGTATTTT. The encoded protein is CASSEKLRGSGTDTQYF.